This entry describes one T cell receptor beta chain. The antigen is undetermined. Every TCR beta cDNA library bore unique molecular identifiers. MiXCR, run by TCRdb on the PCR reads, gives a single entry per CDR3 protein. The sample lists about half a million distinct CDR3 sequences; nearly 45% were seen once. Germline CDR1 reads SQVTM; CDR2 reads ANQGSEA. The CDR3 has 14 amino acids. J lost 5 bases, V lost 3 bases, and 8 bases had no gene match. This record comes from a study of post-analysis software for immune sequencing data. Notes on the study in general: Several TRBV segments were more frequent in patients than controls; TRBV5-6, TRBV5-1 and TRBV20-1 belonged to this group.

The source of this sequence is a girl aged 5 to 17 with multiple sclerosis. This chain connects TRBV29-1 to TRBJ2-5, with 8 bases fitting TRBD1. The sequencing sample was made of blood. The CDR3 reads CSVEGPTGEETQYF. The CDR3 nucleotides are TGCAGCGTTGAGGGACCGACAGGGGAGGAGACCCAGTACTTC.